A single sample gave rise to the 25 T cell receptor beta chains below, sequenced in a study of identical twins. TCRdb re-called the 5' RACE reads through MiXCR, storing one row per CDR3 protein. The sample yields more than 650,000 distinct CDR3 sequences, around 5.7% seen once. Sequences were obtained from naive T cells sorted from blood. The receptor source for this set is a man aged 18 to 30 in good health.

The J gene is TRBJ2-1, the V gene TRBV19, with 7 bases lining up with TRBD2. Germline-derived CDR1 and CDR2 are LNHDA and SQIVND (reference sequence). The CDR3 runs to 12 residues. V was clipped by 5 bases and J by 15 bases; unmatched bases: 10. CDR3 bases: TGTGCCAGTAGTTCCCCGGACGGGAGGACGTTCTTC. This encodes CASSSPDGRTFF.

This clonotype was recorded many times. The chain links TRBV12-3 or TRBV12-4 to TRBJ2-1; D unresolved. The CDR3 totals 12 residues. V lost 6 bases and J 10 bases, leaving 13 bases between the germline ends. The CDR3 region has the DNA TGTGCCAGCAGCCAGGACCCATTCGAGCAGTTCTTC. It specifies CASSQDPFEQFF.

This clonotype was found many times. The chain carries TRBV12-3 or TRBV12-4 and TRBJ2-1; 12 bases match TRBD2. V gave up 6 bases and J gave up 8 bases; unmatched junction bases: 8. The CDR3 is 15 residues long. CDR3: CASRVLAGGKDEQFF. CDR3 DNA sequence: TGTGCCAGCAGGGTTCTAGCGGGAGGGAAAGATGAGCAGTTCTTC.

This clonotype was recorded a few times. The gene calls are TRBV11-2 and TRBJ2-3; D not certain. Germline V lookup: CDR1 SGHAT, CDR2 FQNNGV. The CDR3 spans 13 residues. V dropped 1 base and J dropped 6 bases, with 8 bases sitting between them. CDR3: CASSLGRRDTQYF. The CDR3 bases are TGTGCCAGCAGCTTAGGACGTAGGGATACGCAGTATTTT.

DNA for the CDR3: TGCGCCAGCAGCCAACAGGGGACAGGGGGCCCAGATACGCAGTATTTT. Translating gives CASSQQGTGGPDTQYF. This rearrangement joins TRBV4-1 to TRBJ2-3; the match to TRBD1 covers 12 bases. The germline V gene has CDR1 MGHRA and CDR2 YSYEKL. The CDR3 has 16 amino acids. The junction had 4 bases not matched to a gene; V was cut back by 2 bases and J by 4 bases.

This clonotype was counted only a few times. The chain joins TRBV7-2 to TRBJ1-5; 7 nucleotides match TRBD1. J lost 7 bases, V lost 1 base, and 10 bases had no gene match. The CDR3 loop spans 16 amino acids. Germline CDR1 and CDR2: SGHTA and FQGNSA. CDR3 coding DNA: TGTGCCAGCAGCTTAGTAGGAACAGGGGTTGGACAGCCCCAGCATTTT. Translation gives CASSLVGTGVGQPQHF. The complete variable domain, with remaining parts taken from reference TRBV7-2 and TRBJ1-5, reads GAGVSQSPSNKVTEKGKDVELRCDPISGHTALYWYRQSLGQGLEFLIYFQGNSAPDKSGLPSDRFSAERTGGSVSTLTIQRTQQEDSAVYLCASSLVGTGVGQPQHFGDGTRLSIL.

The table lists this clonotype with many counts. The chain recombines TRBV5-6 with TRBJ2-7, with D possibly called TRBD1 or TRBD2 (5 bases each). The germline V and J ends were trimmed by 4 bases and 7 bases, with 15 bases remaining between them. Germline V gives CDR1 SGHDT, CDR2 YYEEEE. This CDR3 comprises 13 residues. CDR3 DNA sequence: TGTGCCAGCAGCGGGACGGAGTTCGGGGAGCAGTACGTC. Amino acids: CASSGTEFGEQYV.

This clonotype was seen ten or more times. This sequence joins TRBV4-3 and TRBJ2-1, with 8 nucleotides matching TRBD2. The CDR3 runs to 16 residues. Germline CDR1 reads LGHNA; CDR2 reads YSLEER. The ends lost 2 bases at V and 6 bases at J; junction bases unmatched: 9. CDR3 nucleotide sequence: TGCGCCAGCAGCCAATTACCGGGACTAGGCGGCAATGAGCAGTTCTTC. It is translated as CASSQLPGLGGNEQFF.

The rearrangement links TRBV5-1 to TRBJ1-3; tentative D call: TRBD1 (5 bases). V was clipped by 4 bases and J by 0 bases, with 14 bases between them. In germline, CDR1 is SGHRS, CDR2 YFSETQ. The CDR3 length is 16 residues. Here the CDR3 reads CASSRGTGSSGNTIYF. CDR3 DNA: TGCGCCAGCAGCCGGGGGACGGGGAGCTCTGGAAACACCATATATTTT.

This clonotype was counted between two and nine times. The chain uses TRBV30 and TRBJ1-5; D uncertain. V lost 4 bases to trimming and J lost 8 bases, with 18 bases between them. The CDR3 loop spans 14 amino acids. The germline V gene has CDR1 GTSNPN and CDR2 SVGIG (reference sequence). CDR3 DNA sequence: TGTGCCTGGAACCCGGCTGGGTTGGGTGAGCCCCAGCATTTT. Residues: CAWNPAGLGEPQHF.

CDR3 DNA: TGTGCCAGCAGTGCAGGGGGTAAGGCAGATACGCAGTATTTT. It yields the protein CASSAGGKADTQYF. The rearrangement links TRBV6-1 to TRBJ2-3; 7 bases match TRBD1. V was clipped by 4 bases and J by 4 bases; unmatched bases: 5. The CDR3 is 14 residues long. CDR1 and CDR2 from the germline V gene are MNHNS and SASEGT.

The genes are TRBV14 and TRBJ2-3; no clear D gene. The V and J ends lost 5 bases and 1 base respectively, with 16 bases between them. CDR3 length: 16 residues. Per the germline V gene, CDR1 is SGHDN and CDR2 is FVKESK. CDR3 amino acids: CASSVQTTAGTDTQYF. The CDR3 DNA reads as TGTGCCAGCAGCGTTCAAACAACTGCCGGCACAGATACGCAGTATTTT.

The V gene is TRBV29-1, the J gene TRBJ1-1; D is unresolved. CDR3 size: 14 residues. Germline loops: CDR1 SQVTM, CDR2 ANQGSEA. V lost 3 bases to trimming and J lost 1 base, with 12 bases between them. The CDR3 DNA sequence: TGCAGCGTTGATCCCCGCGCCCAGAACACTGAAGCTTTCTTT. Amino acid sequence: CSVDPRAQNTEAFF.

V is TRBV20-1 and J is TRBJ1-1, with TRBD1 as a possible D gene (5 bases). CDR1 is DFQATT and CDR2 is SNEGSKA in the germline V gene (reference sequence). The CDR3 contains 13 residues. The V end was cut by 6 bases, the J end by 6 bases, with 17 bases between. The CDR3 is CSARDPTRSEAFF. In DNA, the CDR3 is TGCAGTGCCCGGGACCCAACTCGGTCTGAAGCTTTCTTT.

In this sample, this clonotype turned up many times. The chain is built from TRBV6-1 and TRBJ2-7; TRBD2 aligns across 10 bases. The junction had 9 bases not matched to a gene; V was cut back by 4 bases and J by 6 bases. The CDR3 consists of 15 residues. Germline V CDR1 and CDR2: MNHNS, SASEGT. The CDR3 protein is CASSVTSGKVAEQYF. The DNA for the CDR3 is TGTGCCAGCAGTGTAACTAGCGGGAAGGTCGCCGAGCAGTACTTC.

This clonotype was seen repeatedly, ten times or more. The chain joins TRBV6-1 to TRBJ2-7; 9 positions agree with TRBD2. The CDR3 has 16 residues. Germline V CDR1 and CDR2: MNHNS, SASEGT. The V and J ends lost 6 bases and 3 bases, in that order; junction bases with no gene match: 12. The CDR3 is CASSILPRGRDYEQYF. The CDR3 DNA reads TGTGCCAGCAGCATCCTCCCGCGCGGGAGGGACTACGAGCAGTACTTC.

The chain links TRBV7-6 to TRBJ2-1; D is tentatively TRBD1 or TRBD2 (5 bases each). Trimming stripped 2 bases from V and 5 bases from J, with 22 bases between. The CDR3 loop spans 18 amino acids. In germline, CDR1 is SGHVS, CDR2 FNYEAQ. DNA for the CDR3: TGTGCCAGCAGCTTAATCCCCTTTCACGGGACGCTTAACAATGAGCAGTTCTTC. This codes for CASSLIPFHGTLNNEQFF.

This clonotype was observed a handful of times. The rearrangement joins TRBV12-3 or TRBV12-4 to TRBJ1-5; D might be TRBD1 (6 bases). The CDR3 has 16 amino acids. Trimming cost V 4 bases and J 1 base, with 14 bases left between them. The CDR3 DNA reads as TGTGCCAGCAGTTATATACAGGGCTGGAGCAATCAGCCCCAGCATTTT. It is translated as CASSYIQGWSNQPQHF.

The rearrangement uses TRBV4-1 and TRBJ2-7, with 7 bases aligning to TRBD2. V was pared by 3 bases and J by 3 bases, with 11 bases of the junction left unmatched. The germline V gene has CDR1 MGHRA and CDR2 YSYEKL. The CDR3 is 16 amino acids. The CDR3 coding sequence is TGCGCCAGCAGCCATATCTCCGCTAGCGGCTACTACGAGCAGTACTTC. This sequence encodes CASSHISASGYYEQYF.

This clonotype was picked up many times. The J gene is TRBJ2-1, the V gene TRBV27; D gene unclear. Germline assignment: CDR1 MNHEY and CDR2 SMNVEV (reference sequence). The CDR3 consists of 14 residues. Trimming cost V 3 bases and J 5 bases, with 11 bases left between them. The CDR3 DNA reads TGTGCCAGCAGTTTCCAGCTCCCCCACAATGAGCAGTTCTTC. Encoded protein: CASSFQLPHNEQFF.

There are many counts of this clonotype. The chain employs TRBV7-2 and TRBJ2-7, with TRBD1 matching over 8 bases. Germline trimming cut 5 bases from V and 1 base from J; bases unmatched to any gene: 4. CDR3 length equals 14 residues. Germline values: CDR1 SGHTA, CDR2 FQGNSA. CDR3 in amino acids: CASSPGQVSYEQYF. CDR3 DNA: TGTGCCAGCAGCCCGGGACAGGTTTCCTACGAGCAGTACTTC.

The chain has TRBV19 and TRBJ2-3; D is possibly TRBD1 (5 bases). Deletions cut 4 bases from V and 0 bases from J, with 11 bases between. The CDR3 covers 15 residues. In germline, CDR1 is LNHDA, CDR2 SQIVND (reference sequence). CDR3 sequence (DNA): TGTGCCAGTAGTAGGGGCAGGGCCAGCACAGATACGCAGTATTTT. Protein sequence: CASSRGRASTDTQYF.

This clonotype showed up many times. This chain connects TRBV4-2 to TRBJ1-1; TRBD1 is a possible D gene (5 bases). This CDR3 contains 17 residues. Trimming stripped 1 base from V and 0 bases from J, with 15 bases between. Germline assignment: CDR1 LGHNA and CDR2 YNFKEQ. In DNA form, the CDR3 reads TGTGCCAGCAGCCAAGGGCAGGGTTCCTCGGTGAACACTGAAGCTTTCTTT. It is translated as CASSQGQGSSVNTEAFF.

This clonotype has only a few counts. This rearrangement joins TRBV4-3 to TRBJ2-1; TRBD1 matches 10 bases. Trimming at V came to 0 bases and at J to 3 bases, leaving 2 bases not matched to a gene. The germline gives CDR1 LGHNA, CDR2 YSLEER. This CDR3 has 16 amino acids. The chain's CDR3 is CASSQDWDRGYNEQFF. The DNA of the CDR3 is TGCGCCAGCAGCCAAGACTGGGACAGGGGCTACAATGAGCAGTTCTTC.

Ten or more counts support this clonotype. The chain employs TRBV29-1 and TRBJ1-1; TRBD1 agrees at 11 bases. J gave up 5 bases and V 8 bases, and 4 bases lay outside the gene matches. The V gene's germline CDR1 is SQVTM and CDR2 ANQGSEA. The CDR3 has 12 residues. The CDR3 is CSSGQGETEAFF. CDR3 sequence (DNA): TGCAGCTCGGGACAGGGGGAAACTGAAGCTTTCTTT.